This TCR beta chain derives from a study of cytomegalovirus exposure and HLA in healthy donors. Study as a whole: Around 180 million T cells yielded 100 million to 130 million unique TCR beta sequences, as an earlier analysis found. HLA-typed donors contributed 65 million to 95 million unique TCRs, which were held in an early data release.

A word on this clone: Its antigen is unknown.

The CDR3 runs 14 residues. Germline V gene sequence: CDR1 MNHNS, CDR2 SASEGT. V dropped 3 bases and J dropped 0 bases, with 7 bases sitting between them. Study outcomes and limitations: Productive rates of about 87% or about 30% were seen for most TCR beta V segments in an earlier analysis. Later on, an analysis showed TCR association rates differing by HLA locus, with DRB1 the most and HLA-C the fewest.

The PCR made use of 60 Vbeta and 13 Jbeta primers. Data came from immunoSEQ multiplex PCR; TCRdb stores just in-frame clones and leaves some out. The sample includes 200,000 to 250,000 clones, 70% to 90% of them seen just once. This receptor was taken from a human donor in good health. The rearrangement uses TRBV6-1 and TRBJ2-3; D ambiguous. Sequencing input: PBMCs. As DNA, the CDR3 is TGTGCCAGCAGTGAGCGAATGAGCACAGATACGCAGTATTTT. It specifies CASSERMSTDTQYF.